Listed below are T cell receptor beta chains from one sample, sequenced in a study of cytomegalovirus exposure and HLA in healthy donors. Sequenced by immunoSEQ multiplex PCR; TCRdb stores in-frame clones only, minus some. The sample contains some 90,000 clones, 81% of which appear only once. The specimen sequenced was PBMCs. Receptor source: a man aged 40-49 years in good health and CMV-seronegative. Both conserved end residues are part of each CDR3. A D gene is named only where the DNA matches it firmly. Some rows have no size entry. The others give once, few or many, or a class for an expanded clone.

d_gene | j_gene | v_gene | abundance | CDR3nt | CDR3aa
TRBD1 | TRBJ2-5 | TRBV10-1 | . | TGCGCCAGCAGTGAACCCATTAGGGGGCACGGCCAAGAGACCCAGTACTTC | CASSEPIRGHGQETQYF
. | TRBJ2-7 | TRBV18 | once | TGTGCCAGCTCACGGAGTGGGGGCTACTACGAGCAGTACTTC | CASSRSGGYYEQYF
. | TRBJ1-5 | TRBV30 | . | TGTGCCTGGAGTGTACAGGGCAATCAGCCCCAGCATTTT | CAWSVQGNQPQHF
. | TRBJ1-2 | TRBV4-3 | . | TGCGCCAGCAGCCAAGAGGGTACTGCGGCGTCTAACTATGGCTACACCTTC | CASSQEGTAASNYGYTF
. | TRBJ2-2 | TRBV5-5 | . | TGTGCCAGCAGCGCAAACAGGGTTACCGGGGAGCTGTTTTTT | CASSANRVTGELFF
. | TRBJ1-6 | TRBV27 | . | TGTGCCAGCCGCACCAATCAGGGTTCACCCCTCCACTTT | CASRTNQGSPLHF
TRBD2 | TRBJ2-2 | TRBV5-1 | . | TGCGCCAGCAGCTTTGCCGGGACTAGCAGAGGCGGGGAGCTGTTTTTT | CASSFAGTSRGGELFF
TRBD1 | TRBJ2-7 | TRBV7-2 | . | TGTGCCAGCAGCCCAATGGTGGGACAGGGGTCGTACGAGCAGTACTTC | CASSPMVGQGSYEQYF
TRBD2 | TRBJ2-5 | TRBV5-1 | . | TGCGCCAGCGAAAGCGGGGGCCGCAAAGAGACCCAGTACTTC | CASESGGRKETQYF
TRBD1 | TRBJ2-3 | TRBV27 | . | TGTGCCAGCAGTCAATCCATCGGGACAGGGGTTGTAGATACGCAGTATTTT | CASSQSIGTGVVDTQYF
TRBD1 | TRBJ2-6 | TRBV5-4 | . | TGTGCCAGCAGCTTGGGGGGACAGGTTCTTGGGGCCAACGTCCTGACTTTC | CASSLGGQVLGANVLTF
. | TRBJ2-7 | TRBV4-1 | . | TGCGCCAGCAGCCAAGAAGTTACATCAAGGGGTTACGAGCAGTACTTC | CASSQEVTSRGYEQYF
. | TRBJ1-1 | TRBV7-3 | . | TGTGCCAGCAGCTTAATGCAGGGGTCAGAAGCTTTCTTT | CASSLMQGSEAFF
. | TRBJ2-5 | TRBV11-2 | . | TGTGCCAGCAGCTCCTTCCTGGTCACCGGCCAAGAGACCCAGTACTTC | CASSSFLVTGQETQYF
. | TRBJ1-3 | TRBV5-1 | . | TGCGCCAGCAGCCCCCAGACTGGAAACACCATATATTTT | CASSPQTGNTIYF
TRBD2 | TRBJ2-7 | TRBV6-1 | . | TGTGCCAGCAGTGATTTCCAGCGGGGAACCTACGAGCAGTACTTC | CASSDFQRGTYEQYF
. | TRBJ2-7 | TRBV21-1 | once | TGTGCCAGCAGCAAAATGAACGGGGGGCGCTCCTACGAGCAGTACTTC | CASSKMNGGRSYEQYF
. | TRBJ2-7 | TRBV7-9 | . | TGTGCCAGCAGCCCCAATACAGGGTCTGACGAGCAGTACTTC | CASSPNTGSDEQYF
TRBD1 | TRBJ2-7 | TRBV5-5 | few | TGTGCCAGCAGCTGGGGGACAGGCTATTCCTACGAGCAGTACTTC | CASSWGTGYSYEQYF
TRBD1 | TRBJ1-1 | TRBV25-1 | . | TGTGCCAGCAGGATAACAGGGGGTGGCACTGAAGCTTTCTTT | CASRITGGGTEAFF
. | TRBJ1-1 | TRBV27 | . | TGTGCCAGCAGTTTAAAATTACGGGGGGCGAACACTGAAGCTTTCTTT | CASSLKLRGANTEAFF
. | TRBJ2-7 | TRBV10-3 | . | TGTGCCATCAGGGGAAGCGGGTCAAGCTCCTACGAGCAGTACTTC | CAIRGSGSSSYEQYF
TRBD2 | TRBJ2-1 | TRBV9 | . | TGTGCCAGCACCCGGGGGGGGAGCTCCTACAATGAGCAGTTCTTC | CASTRGGSSYNEQFF
. | TRBJ2-2 | TRBV25-1 | . | TGTGCCAGCAGTGAATTTTCAGGGAACACCGGGGAGCTGTTTTTT | CASSEFSGNTGELFF
. | TRBJ2-3 | TRBV4-1 | . | TGCGCCAGCAGCACCGGGACACCAAGCACAGATACGCAGTATTTT | CASSTGTPSTDTQYF
. | TRBJ1-4 | TRBV29-1 | . | TGCAGCGTATTACCAGGAAGGGGGGAAAAACTGTTTTTT | CSVLPGRGEKLFF
. | TRBJ2-1 | TRBV7-9 | . | TGTGCCAGCAGCTTACATGCAGGGAACTACAATGAGCAGTTCTTC | CASSLHAGNYNEQFF